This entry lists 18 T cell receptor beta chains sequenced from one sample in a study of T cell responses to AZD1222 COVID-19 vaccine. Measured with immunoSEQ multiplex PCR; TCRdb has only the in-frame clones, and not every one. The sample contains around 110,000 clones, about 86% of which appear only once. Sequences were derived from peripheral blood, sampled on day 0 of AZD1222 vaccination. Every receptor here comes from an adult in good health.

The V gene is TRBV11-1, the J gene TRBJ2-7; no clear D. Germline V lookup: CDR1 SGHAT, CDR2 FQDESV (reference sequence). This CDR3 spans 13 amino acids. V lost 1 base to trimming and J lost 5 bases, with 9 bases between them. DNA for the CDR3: TGTGCCAGCAGCTTAGGGCAGGACCACGAGCAGTACTTC. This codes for CASSLGQDHEQYF.

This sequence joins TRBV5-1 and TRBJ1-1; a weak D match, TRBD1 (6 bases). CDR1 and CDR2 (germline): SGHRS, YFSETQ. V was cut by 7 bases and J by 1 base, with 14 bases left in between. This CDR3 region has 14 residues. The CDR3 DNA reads TGCGCCAGCGCGGAACTGACAGGGAACACTGAAGCTTTCTTT. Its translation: CASAELTGNTEAFF.

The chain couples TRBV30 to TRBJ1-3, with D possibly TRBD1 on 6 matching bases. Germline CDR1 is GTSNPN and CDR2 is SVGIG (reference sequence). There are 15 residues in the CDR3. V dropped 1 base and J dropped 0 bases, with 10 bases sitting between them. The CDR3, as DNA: TGTGCCTGGAGTGGGGACAATTTCTCTGGAAACACCATATATTTT. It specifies CAWSGDNFSGNTIYF.

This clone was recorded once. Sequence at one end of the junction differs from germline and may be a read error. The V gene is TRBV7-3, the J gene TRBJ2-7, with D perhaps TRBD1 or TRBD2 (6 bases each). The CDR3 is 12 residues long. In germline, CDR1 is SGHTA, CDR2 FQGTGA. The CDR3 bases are TGTGCCAGCAGCCCGCCGGCGGGACAACGGGAATTC. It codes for CASSPPAGQREF.

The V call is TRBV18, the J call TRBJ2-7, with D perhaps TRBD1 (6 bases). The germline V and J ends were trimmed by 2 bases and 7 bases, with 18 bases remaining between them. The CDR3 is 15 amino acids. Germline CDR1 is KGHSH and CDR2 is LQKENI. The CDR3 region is CASSPTQDRYSEQYF. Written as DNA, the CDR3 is TGTGCCAGCTCACCAACCCAGGACAGATATTCTGAGCAGTACTTC.

CDR3 protein: CASSLRTGAGNQPQHF. In DNA, the CDR3 is TGTGCCAGCAGCTTACGGACAGGGGCGGGCAATCAGCCCCAGCATTTT. The rearrangement joins TRBV7-6 to TRBJ1-5; 9 bases match TRBD1. The length of the CDR3 is 16 residues. Losses at the gene ends were 2 bases for V and 2 bases for J; bases not matched to a gene: 4. Germline values: CDR1 SGHVS, CDR2 FNYEAQ.

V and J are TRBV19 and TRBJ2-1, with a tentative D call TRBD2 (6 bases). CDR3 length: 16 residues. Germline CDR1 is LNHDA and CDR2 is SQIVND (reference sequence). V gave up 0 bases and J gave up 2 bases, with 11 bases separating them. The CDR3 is CASSIEAGITYNEQFF. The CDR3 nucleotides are TGTGCCAGTAGTATAGAGGCGGGAATCACCTACAATGAGCAGTTCTTC.

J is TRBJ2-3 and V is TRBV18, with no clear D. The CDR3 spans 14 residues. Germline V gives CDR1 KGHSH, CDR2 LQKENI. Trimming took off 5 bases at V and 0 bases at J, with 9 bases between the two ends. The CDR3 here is CASSSKSSTDTQYF. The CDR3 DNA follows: TGTGCCAGCTCATCGAAGTCTAGCACAGATACGCAGTATTTT.

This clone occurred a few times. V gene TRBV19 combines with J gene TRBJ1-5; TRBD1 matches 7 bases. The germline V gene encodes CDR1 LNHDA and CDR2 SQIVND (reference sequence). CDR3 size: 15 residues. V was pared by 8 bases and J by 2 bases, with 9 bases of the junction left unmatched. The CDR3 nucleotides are TGTGCCAGTGCCAACACAGGGGTGGGCAATCAGCCCCAGCATTTT. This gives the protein CASANTGVGNQPQHF.

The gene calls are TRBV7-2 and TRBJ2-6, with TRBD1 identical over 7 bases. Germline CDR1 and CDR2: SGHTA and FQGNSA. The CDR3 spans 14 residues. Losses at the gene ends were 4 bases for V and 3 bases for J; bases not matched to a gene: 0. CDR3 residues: CASSYRGGANVLTF. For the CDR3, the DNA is TGTGCCAGCAGCTACAGGGGTGGGGCCAACGTCCTGACTTTC.

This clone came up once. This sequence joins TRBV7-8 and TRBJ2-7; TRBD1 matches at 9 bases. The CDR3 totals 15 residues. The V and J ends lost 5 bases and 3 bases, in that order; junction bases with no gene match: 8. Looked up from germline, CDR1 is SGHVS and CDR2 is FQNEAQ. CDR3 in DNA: TGTGCCAGCAGCCCACGACGGGACAGGGACTACGAGCAGTACTTC. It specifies CASSPRRDRDYEQYF.

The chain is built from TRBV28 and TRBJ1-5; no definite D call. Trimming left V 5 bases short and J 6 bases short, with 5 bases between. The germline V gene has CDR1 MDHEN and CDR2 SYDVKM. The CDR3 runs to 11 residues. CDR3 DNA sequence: TGTGCCAGCAGTAGTCCTCAGCCCCAGCATTTT. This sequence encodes CASSSPQPQHF.

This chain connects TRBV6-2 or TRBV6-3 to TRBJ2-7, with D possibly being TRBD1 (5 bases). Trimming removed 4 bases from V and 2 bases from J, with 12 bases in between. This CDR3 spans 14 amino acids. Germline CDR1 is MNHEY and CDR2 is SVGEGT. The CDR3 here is CASSSQGSTYEQYF. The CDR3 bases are TGTGCCAGCAGTTCCCAGGGATCCACCTACGAGCAGTACTTC.

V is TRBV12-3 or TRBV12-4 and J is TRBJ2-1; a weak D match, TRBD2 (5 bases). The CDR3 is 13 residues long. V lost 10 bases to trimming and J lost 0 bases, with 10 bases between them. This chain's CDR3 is CATRRLSYNEQFF. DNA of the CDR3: TGTGCCACCAGGAGGCTCTCCTACAATGAGCAGTTCTTC.

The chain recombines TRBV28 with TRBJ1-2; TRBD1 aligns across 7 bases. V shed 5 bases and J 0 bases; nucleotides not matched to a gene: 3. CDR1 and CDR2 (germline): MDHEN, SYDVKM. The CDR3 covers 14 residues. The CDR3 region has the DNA TGTGCCAGCAGTATTGGGACAGCTAACTATGGCTACACCTTC. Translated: CASSIGTANYGYTF.

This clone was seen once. The DNA of the CDR3 is TGTGCCAGCAGCTTGTTGGGACTAGCGGGGGTCACAGATACGCAGTATTTT. Its translation is CASSLLGLAGVTDTQYF. The genes are TRBV5-6 and TRBJ2-3; 14 positions match TRBD2. Trimming took 1 base from V and 2 from J; bases not matched to a gene: 3. The CDR3 covers 17 residues. Germline V gives CDR1 SGHDT, CDR2 YYEEEE. The whole variable domain, remainder taken from reference TRBV5-6 and TRBJ2-3, is DAGVTQSPTHLIKTRGQQVTLRCSPKSGHDTVSWYQQALGQGPQFIFQYYEEEERQRGNFPDRFSGHQFPNYSSELNVNALLLGDSALYLCASSLLGLAGVTDTQYFGPGTRLTVL.

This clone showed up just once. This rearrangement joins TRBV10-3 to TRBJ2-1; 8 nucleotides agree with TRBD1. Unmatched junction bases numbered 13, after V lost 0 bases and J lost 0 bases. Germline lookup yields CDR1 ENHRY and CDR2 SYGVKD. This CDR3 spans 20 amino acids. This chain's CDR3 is CAISESRQGSRPSSYNEQFF. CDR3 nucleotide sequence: TGTGCCATCAGTGAGTCCAGACAGGGGTCGCGCCCTAGCTCCTACAATGAGCAGTTCTTC.

The CDR3 region has the DNA TGTGCCAGCAGTCCACGAGGCGGATTCTATGGCTACACCTTC. This encodes CASSPRGGFYGYTF. The V gene is TRBV2, the J gene TRBJ1-2, with D unclear. The germline CDR1 and CDR2 sequences are SNHLY and FYNNEI. The CDR3 has 14 residues. V was shortened by 5 bases and J by 4 bases, with 14 bases between the two germline ends.